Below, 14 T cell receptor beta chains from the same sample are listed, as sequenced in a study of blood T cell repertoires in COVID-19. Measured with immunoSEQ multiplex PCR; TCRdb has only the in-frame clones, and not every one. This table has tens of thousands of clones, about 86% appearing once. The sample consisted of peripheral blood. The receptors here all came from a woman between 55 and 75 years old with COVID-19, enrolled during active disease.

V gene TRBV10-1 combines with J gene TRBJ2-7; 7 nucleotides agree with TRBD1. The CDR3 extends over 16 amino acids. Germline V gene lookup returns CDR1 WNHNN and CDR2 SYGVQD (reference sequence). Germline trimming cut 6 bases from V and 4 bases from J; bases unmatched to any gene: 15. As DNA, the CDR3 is TGCGCCAGCAGCCCCGGGACAGTTCCCTCTATATACGAGCAGTACTTC. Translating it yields CASSPGTVPSIYEQYF.

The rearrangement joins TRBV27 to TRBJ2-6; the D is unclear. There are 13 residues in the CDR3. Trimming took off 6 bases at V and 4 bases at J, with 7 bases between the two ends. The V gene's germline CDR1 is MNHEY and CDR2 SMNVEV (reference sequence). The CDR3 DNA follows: TGTGCCAGCAGATCGTCCGGGGCCAACGTCCTGACTTTC. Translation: CASRSSGANVLTF.

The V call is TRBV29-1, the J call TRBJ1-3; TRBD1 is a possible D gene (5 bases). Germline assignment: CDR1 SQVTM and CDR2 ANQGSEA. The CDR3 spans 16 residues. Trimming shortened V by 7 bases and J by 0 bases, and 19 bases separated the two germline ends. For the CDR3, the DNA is TGCAGCGCGACGTTAGGCGGGACGGCCTCTGGAAACACCATATATTTT. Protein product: CSATLGGTASGNTIYF.

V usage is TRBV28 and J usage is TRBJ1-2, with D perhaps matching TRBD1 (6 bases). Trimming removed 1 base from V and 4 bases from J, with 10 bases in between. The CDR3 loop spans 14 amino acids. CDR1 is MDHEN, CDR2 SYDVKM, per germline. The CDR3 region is CASSLYGRGYGYTF. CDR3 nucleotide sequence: TGTGCCAGCAGTTTATATGGCAGGGGCTATGGCTACACCTTC.

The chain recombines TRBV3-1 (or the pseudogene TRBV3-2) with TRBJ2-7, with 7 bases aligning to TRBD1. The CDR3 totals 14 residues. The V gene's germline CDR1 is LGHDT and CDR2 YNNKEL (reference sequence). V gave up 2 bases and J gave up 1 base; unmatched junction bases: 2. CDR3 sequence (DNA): TGTGCCAGCAGCCAACTGACAGGGTCCTACGAGCAGTACTTC. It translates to CASSQLTGSYEQYF.

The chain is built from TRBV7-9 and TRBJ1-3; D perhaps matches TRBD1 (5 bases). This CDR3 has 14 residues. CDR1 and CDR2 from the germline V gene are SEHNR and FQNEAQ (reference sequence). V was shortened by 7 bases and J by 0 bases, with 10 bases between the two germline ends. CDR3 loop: CASTQTVSGNTIYF. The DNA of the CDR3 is TGTGCCAGCACCCAGACAGTCTCTGGAAACACCATATATTTT.

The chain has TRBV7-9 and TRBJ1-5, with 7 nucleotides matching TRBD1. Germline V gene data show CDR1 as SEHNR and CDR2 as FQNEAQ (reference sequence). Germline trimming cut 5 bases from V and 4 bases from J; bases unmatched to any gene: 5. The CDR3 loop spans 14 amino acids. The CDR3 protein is CASSQGQPNQPQHF. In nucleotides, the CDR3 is TGTGCCAGCAGCCAGGGACAGCCTAATCAGCCCCAGCATTTT.

The CDR3 protein is CASSSQGYYGYTF. CDR3 nucleotide sequence: TGTGCCAGCAGCTCACAGGGTTACTATGGCTACACCTTC. The chain combines TRBV6-6 with TRBJ1-2, with a weak D call TRBD1 (6 bases). Germline loops: CDR1 MNHNY, CDR2 SVGAGI (reference sequence). This CDR3 has 13 residues. V lost 6 bases and J 3 bases, leaving 11 bases between the germline ends.

The CDR3 region is CASSIDRGTQYF. For the CDR3, the DNA is TGTGCCAGTAGTATAGACCGAGGGACCCAGTACTTC. The chain employs TRBV19 and TRBJ2-5; D uncertain. V lost 0 bases and J lost 7, with 6 bases in between. The CDR3 covers 12 residues. Germline V gene sequence: CDR1 LNHDA, CDR2 SQIVND (reference sequence).

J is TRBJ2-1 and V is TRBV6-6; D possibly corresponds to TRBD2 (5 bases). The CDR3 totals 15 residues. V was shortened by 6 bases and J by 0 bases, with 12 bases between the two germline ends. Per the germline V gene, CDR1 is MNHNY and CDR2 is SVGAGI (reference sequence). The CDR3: CASSPGWGSYNEQFF. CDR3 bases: TGTGCCAGCAGCCCGGGATGGGGCTCCTACAATGAGCAGTTCTTC.

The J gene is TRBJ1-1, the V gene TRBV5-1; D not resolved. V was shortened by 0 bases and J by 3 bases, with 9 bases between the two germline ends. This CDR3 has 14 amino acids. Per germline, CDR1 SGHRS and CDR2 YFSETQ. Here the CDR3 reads CASSLGDIYTEAFF. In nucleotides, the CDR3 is TGCGCCAGCAGCTTGGGCGACATCTACACTGAAGCTTTCTTT.

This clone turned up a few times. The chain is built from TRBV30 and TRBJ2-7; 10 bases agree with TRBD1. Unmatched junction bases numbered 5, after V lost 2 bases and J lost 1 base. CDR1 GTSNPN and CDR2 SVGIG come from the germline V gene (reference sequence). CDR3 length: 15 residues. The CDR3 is CAWSTDRGVSYEQYF. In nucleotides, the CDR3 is TGTGCCTGGAGTACGGACAGGGGGGTATCCTACGAGCAGTACTTC.

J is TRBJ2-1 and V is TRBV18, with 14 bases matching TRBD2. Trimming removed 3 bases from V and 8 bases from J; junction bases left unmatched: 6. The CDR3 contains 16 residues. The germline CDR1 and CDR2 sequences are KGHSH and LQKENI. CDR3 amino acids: CASSPPGLAGADEQFF. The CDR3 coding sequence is TGTGCCAGCTCACCCCCGGGACTAGCGGGAGCCGATGAGCAGTTCTTC.

CDR3 in DNA: TGTGCCAGCAGCCACAAATATAATTCACCCCTCCACTTT. Its protein is CASSHKYNSPLHF. The J gene is TRBJ1-6, the V gene TRBV3-1 (or the pseudogene TRBV3-2), with no clear D. Trimming left V 3 bases short and J 4 bases short, with 4 bases between. Germline V CDR1 and CDR2: LGHDT, YNNKEL (reference sequence). This CDR3 is 13 amino acids long.